Listed here are 24 T cell receptor beta chains from one sample, sequenced in a study of control samples from healthy donors and cancer patients. This table comes from immunoSEQ multiplex PCR, and its TCRdb copy is limited to in-frame clones, with some not included. The sample consists of about 130,000 clones, 90% of them appearing once. Sequenced sample: blood. Receptors were obtained from a man younger than 35 in good health.

J is TRBJ2-1 and V is TRBV7-3; 8 bases match TRBD2. The CDR3 has 14 amino acids. Germline CDR1 reads SGHTA; CDR2 reads FQGTGA. Trimming at V came to 3 bases and at J to 5 bases, leaving 3 bases not matched to a gene. CDR3 sequence (DNA): TGTGCCAGCAGCTTGACGGGAGGGGACAATGAGCAGTTCTTC. Protein sequence: CASSLTGGDNEQFF.

V gene TRBV14 combines with J gene TRBJ2-1, with 10 bases aligning to TRBD2. CDR1 and CDR2 (germline): SGHDN, FVKESK. The CDR3 contains 16 residues. J gave up 3 bases and V 1 base, and 3 bases lay outside the gene matches. The DNA for the CDR3 is TGTGCCAGCAGCCAAGTTCTAGCGGGGGTCTACAATGAGCAGTTCTTC. Amino acid sequence: CASSQVLAGVYNEQFF.

The chain is built from TRBV30 and TRBJ1-2; perhaps TRBD1 as D (5 bases). V lost 1 base and J 6 bases, leaving 9 bases between the germline ends. The CDR3 sequence is 12 residues long. Germline CDR1 is GTSNPN and CDR2 is SVGIG (reference sequence). The CDR3 region is CAWSAQGDGYTF. CDR3 in DNA: TGTGCCTGGAGTGCCCAAGGGGATGGCTACACCTTC. The whole variable domain, remainder taken from reference TRBV30 and TRBJ1-2, is SQTIHQWPATLVQPVGSPLSLECTVEGTSNPNLYWYRQAAGRGLQLLFYSVGIGQISSEVPQNLSASRPQDRQFILSSKKLLLSDSGFYLCAWSAQGDGYTFGSGTRLTVV.

The chain couples TRBV7-3 to TRBJ2-1; D ambiguous. The CDR3 has 14 amino acids. Germline-derived CDR1 and CDR2 are SGHTA and FQGTGA. Trimming took 5 bases from V and 3 from J, leaving 11 bases between them. Written as DNA, the CDR3 is TGTGCCAGCAGCCCATCAGGCAGCTACAATGAGCAGTTCTTC. Translated, it gives CASSPSGSYNEQFF.

The genes are TRBV3-1 (or the pseudogene TRBV3-2) and TRBJ2-2; TRBD2 agrees at 12 bases. The CDR3 is made up of 16 amino acids. J lost 7 bases, V lost 6 bases, and 9 bases had no gene match. Per germline, CDR1 LGHDT and CDR2 YNNKEL (reference sequence). Here the CDR3 reads CASRKGTSGRGGELFF. The CDR3 DNA follows: TGTGCCAGCAGAAAAGGGACTAGCGGGCGCGGCGGGGAGCTGTTTTTT.

The chain carries TRBV5-1 and TRBJ2-2; D is uncertain. The germline V and J ends were trimmed by 0 bases and 0 bases, with 6 bases remaining between them. This CDR3 region has 15 residues. Germline V gene lookup returns CDR1 SGHRS and CDR2 YFSETQ. CDR3 in DNA: TGCGCCAGCAGCTTGGACAGCCCGAACACCGGGGAGCTGTTTTTT. This sequence encodes CASSLDSPNTGELFF.

This clone occurred once. The J gene is TRBJ2-1, the V gene TRBV3-1 (or the pseudogene TRBV3-2), with TRBD2 matching over 10 bases. Looked up from germline, CDR1 is LGHDT and CDR2 is YNNKEL (reference sequence). J gave up 5 bases and V 0 bases, and 10 bases lay outside the gene matches. The CDR3 loop spans 18 amino acids. The CDR3 DNA reads as TGTGCCAGCAGCCAAGATTGGGCCGGGACTAGCGTCCACAATGAGCAGTTCTTC. Protein: CASSQDWAGTSVHNEQFF.

This clone occurred a few times. The sample has other DNA sequences that encode this CDR3 too. The rearrangement uses TRBV9 and TRBJ1-5; 7 bases align to TRBD1. This CDR3 is built from 15 residues. Losses at the gene ends were 0 bases for V and 2 bases for J; bases not matched to a gene: 2. Germline CDR1 and CDR2: SGDLS and YYNGEE. The CDR3 coding sequence is TGTGCCAGCAGCGTAGACGGACAGGGCAATCAGCCCCAGCATTTT. This translates into CASSVDGQGNQPQHF.

This chain uses TRBV5-6 with TRBJ2-7; perhaps TRBD1 as D (6 bases). Trimming shortened V by 2 bases and J by 0 bases, and 12 bases separated the two germline ends. The germline V gene has CDR1 SGHDT and CDR2 YYEEEE. This CDR3 comprises 15 residues. This CDR3 reads CASSLGGAFSYEQYV. In DNA form, the CDR3 reads TGTGCCAGCAGCTTAGGGGGAGCTTTCTCCTACGAGCAGTACGTC.

The rearrangement joins TRBV28 to TRBJ2-5; the match to TRBD2 covers 8 bases. V was clipped by 5 bases and J by 4 bases; unmatched bases: 15. Per the germline V gene, CDR1 is MDHEN and CDR2 is SYDVKM. The CDR3 runs 17 residues. As DNA, the CDR3 is TGTGCCAGCAGTACAACCCGGGGGGGTCGTCGTTTAGAGACCCAGTACTTC. Its protein is CASSTTRGGRRLETQYF. Full variable domain (outside the CDR3, taken from reference TRBV28 and TRBJ2-5): DVKVTQSSRYLVKRTGEKVFLECVQDMDHENMFWYRQDPGLGLRLIYFSYDVKMKEKGDIPEGYSVSREKKERFSLILESASTNQTSMYLCASSTTRGGRRLETQYFGPGTRLLVL.

In this sample, this clone turned up once. This sequence joins TRBV24-1 and TRBJ2-5; TRBD1 matches at 8 bases. Germline CDR1 reads KGHDR; CDR2 reads SFDVKD. This CDR3 comprises 16 residues. After removal of 3 bases from V and 5 bases from J, the junction contained 10 bases not matched to a gene. CDR3 nucleotides: TGTGCCACCAGTGATCCCCCTGCAGGGGGCGGGGAGACCCAGTACTTC. It yields the protein CATSDPPAGGGETQYF.

J is TRBJ2-5 and V is TRBV7-2; TRBD2 agrees at 11 bases. V trimming: 7 bases; J trimming: 5 bases; junction bases outside the gene matches: 9. Per the germline V gene, CDR1 is SGHTA and CDR2 is FQGNSA. There are 15 residues in the CDR3. The CDR3 DNA reads TGTGCCAGCAAATCCGCTAGCGGGAGGTTGGAGACCCAGTACTTC. Its protein product is CASKSASGRLETQYF.

The rearrangement joins TRBV6-5 to TRBJ1-3; possibly TRBD1 for D (6 bases). The CDR3 length is 15 residues. Trimming pared 6 bases from V and 0 bases from J, leaving 12 bases between. The germline gives CDR1 MNHEY, CDR2 SVGAGI. In nucleotides, the CDR3 is TGTGCCAGCAGACCCGGACAGCACTCTGGAAACACCATATATTTT. Protein sequence: CASRPGQHSGNTIYF.

The gene calls are TRBV7-8 and TRBJ1-5, with unresolved D. V was trimmed by 1 base and J by 9 bases, leaving 10 bases between them. The CDR3 runs 13 residues. Germline V gives CDR1 SGHVS, CDR2 FQNEAQ. The CDR3, as DNA: TGTGCCAGCAGCTTAGGTCAGGCCGGGCCCCAGCATTTT. It encodes CASSLGQAGPQHF.

The CDR3 DNA is TGCGCCAGCAGCCTGAGGGAGGGGGCGCGAGGAGGCTACACCTTC. Its protein is CASSLREGARGGYTF. The rearrangement joins TRBV4-3 to TRBJ1-2, with 7 bases identical to TRBD1. V dropped 4 bases and J dropped 8; count of bases not matched to a gene: 13. This CDR3 spans 15 amino acids. CDR1 LGHNA and CDR2 YSLEER come from the germline V gene.

J is TRBJ2-1 and V is TRBV6-4, with 9 bases identical to TRBD1. V was clipped by 5 bases and J by 7 bases; unmatched bases: 12. This CDR3 has 16 residues. CDR1 is MRHNA and CDR2 is SNTAGT in the germline V gene. CDR3 sequence reads: CASSLAPRTGVNEQFF. The CDR3 DNA sequence: TGTGCCAGCAGTCTCGCCCCCCGGACAGGGGTAAATGAGCAGTTCTTC.

J is TRBJ2-7 and V is TRBV4-3; D perhaps matches TRBD1 (5 bases). Trimming removed 4 bases at V and 1 base at J, with 17 bases between. CDR1 is LGHNA and CDR2 is YSLEER in the germline V gene. The CDR3 runs 16 residues. The DNA for the CDR3 is TGCGCCAGCAGCCCACCCAGGGATATAAGGTCCTACGAGCAGTACGTC. Translated, it gives CASSPPRDIRSYEQYV.

V and J are TRBV27 and TRBJ2-1; possibly TRBD2 for D (7 bases). Trimming took 9 bases from V and 7 from J, leaving 22 bases between them. Germline V gives CDR1 MNHEY, CDR2 SMNVEV (reference sequence). The CDR3 contains 15 residues. The CDR3 is CASLEGGGSRNEQFF. CDR3 coding DNA: TGTGCCAGTCTTGAAGGGGGGGGAAGTCGAAATGAGCAGTTCTTC.

V and J are TRBV28 and TRBJ2-7, with 8 bases identical to TRBD1. V lost 6 bases, J lost 2 bases, and 6 bases stayed unmatched. The CDR3 has 14 amino acids. Germline V gene data show CDR1 as MDHEN and CDR2 as SYDVKM. The CDR3 region is CASSPGTGPYEQYF. Here the CDR3 DNA reads TGTGCCAGCAGCCCCGGGACAGGACCCTACGAGCAGTACTTC.

The V call is TRBV24-1, the J call TRBJ1-4; tentative D call: TRBD1 (5 bases). CDR3 size: 14 residues. Trimming removed 3 bases at V and 4 bases at J, with 8 bases between. Germline V gene data show CDR1 as KGHDR and CDR2 as SFDVKD. This CDR3 reads CATSDGASNEKLFF. The DNA for the CDR3 is TGTGCCACCAGTGATGGGGCCAGTAATGAAAAACTGTTTTTT.

V and J are TRBV6-5 and TRBJ2-1, with 10 bases that match TRBD1. Germline V CDR1 and CDR2: MNHEY, SVGAGI. CDR3 length: 15 residues. The trim removed 8 bases at V and 4 bases at J, leaving 8 bases unmatched. This CDR3 is CASGRDRGPYNEQFF. The CDR3 coding sequence is TGTGCCAGCGGGAGGGACAGGGGACCTTACAATGAGCAGTTCTTC.

The sample holds one count of this clone. The rearrangement uses TRBV18 and TRBJ2-7; 7 bases are shared with TRBD2. The CDR3 has 15 residues. V lost 0 bases and J lost 3; bases outside the gene matches: 5. The germline V gene has CDR1 KGHSH and CDR2 LQKENI. CDR3 sequence: CASSPPGGEGYEQYF. The CDR3 region has the DNA TGTGCCAGCTCACCACCGGGAGGGGAGGGCTACGAGCAGTACTTC.

The chain uses TRBV27 and TRBJ1-2; no clear D gene. This CDR3 has 14 amino acids. Germline V gene data show CDR1 as MNHEY and CDR2 as SMNVEV (reference sequence). V shed 0 bases and J shed 3 bases, with 8 bases lying between them. The DNA of the CDR3 is TGTGCCAGCAGTTTATCCCAGGCATACTATGGCTACACCTTC. This codes for CASSLSQAYYGYTF.

The genes are TRBV2 and TRBJ2-7; D remains unclear. CDR1 is SNHLY and CDR2 is FYNNEI in the germline V gene. V lost 6 bases and J lost 3, with 6 bases in between. The length of the CDR3 is 11 residues. CDR3 DNA sequence: TGTGCCAGCAGACGGAGCTACGAGCAGTACGTC. Its protein product is CASRRSYEQYV.